The T cell receptor beta chain under discussion was sequenced for a study of blood T cell repertoires in COVID-19. The germline V gene has CDR1 LNHDA and CDR2 SQIVND (reference sequence). V was pared by 5 bases and J by 0 bases, with 10 bases of the junction left unmatched. This CDR3 is 18 amino acids long. Data came from immunoSEQ multiplex PCR; TCRdb stores just in-frame clones and leaves some out. The repertoire includes about 250,000 clones, just over 85% of them detected once, and over 1.1% sits in the top ten. The chain has TRBV19 and TRBJ2-6, with 7 bases aligning to TRBD1. Sample: peripheral blood. This TCR was recovered from a man older than 75 with acute or convalescent COVID-19. The CDR3 DNA reads TGTGCCAGTAGTGCCCCCTTGGGGACAGACTCTGGGGCCAACGTCCTGACTTTC. This sequence encodes CASSAPLGTDSGANVLTF.